This T cell receptor (beta chain) emerged from a study of blood T cell repertoires in COVID-19. Seattle patients were enrolled while actively infected and followed longitudinally. The CDR3 has 16 amino acids. The V gene end was trimmed by 2 bases and the J gene end by 4 bases; junction bases not matched to a gene: 8. The germline CDR1 and CDR2 sequences are KGHDR and SFDVKD. Clones were read by immunoSEQ multiplex PCR, and TCRdb kept only the in-frame ones, dropping some. Seen here are around 470,000 clones, about 88% observed once, and the top ten hold roughly 0.84%. The chain has TRBV24-1 and TRBJ1-2, with 8 positions matching TRBD1. The sample was peripheral blood. The receptor was derived from a man between 18 and 35 years old with COVID-19, enrolled during active disease. CDR3 residues: CATSDSSGGPLYGYTF. Written as DNA, the CDR3 is TGTGCCACCAGTGATTCGTCAGGGGGCCCCCTCTATGGCTACACCTTC.